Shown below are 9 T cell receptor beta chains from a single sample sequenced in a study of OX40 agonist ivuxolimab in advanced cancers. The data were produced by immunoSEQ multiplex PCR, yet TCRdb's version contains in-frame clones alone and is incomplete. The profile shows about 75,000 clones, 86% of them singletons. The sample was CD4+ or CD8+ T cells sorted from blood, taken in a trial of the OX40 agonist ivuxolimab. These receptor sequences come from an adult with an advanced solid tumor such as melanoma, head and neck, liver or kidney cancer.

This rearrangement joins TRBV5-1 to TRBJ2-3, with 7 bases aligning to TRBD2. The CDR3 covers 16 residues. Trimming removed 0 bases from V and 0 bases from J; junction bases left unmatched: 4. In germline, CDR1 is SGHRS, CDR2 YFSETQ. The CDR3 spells CASSLVTGGSTDTQYF. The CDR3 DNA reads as TGCGCCAGCAGCTTGGTTACGGGAGGTAGCACAGATACGCAGTATTTT.

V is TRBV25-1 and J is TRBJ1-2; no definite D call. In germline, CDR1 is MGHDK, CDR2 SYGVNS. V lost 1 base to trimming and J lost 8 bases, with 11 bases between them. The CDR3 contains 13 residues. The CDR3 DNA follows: TGTGCCAGCAGTGAATCGTGGGCCTCAGGCTACACCTTC. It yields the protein CASSESWASGYTF.

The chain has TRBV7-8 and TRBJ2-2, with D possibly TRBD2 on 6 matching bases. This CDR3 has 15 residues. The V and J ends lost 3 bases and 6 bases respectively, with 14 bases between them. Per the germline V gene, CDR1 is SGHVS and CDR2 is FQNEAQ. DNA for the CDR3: TGTGCCAGCAGCTTTTACCGTGCGGGGTCCGGGGAGCTGTTTTTT. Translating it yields CASSFYRAGSGELFF.

The CDR3: CASSQDRQGAGTDTQYF. CDR3 nucleotides: TGCGCCAGCAGCCAAGACCGACAGGGGGCCGGCACAGATACGCAGTATTTT. V is TRBV4-1 and J is TRBJ2-3; 10 positions agree with TRBD1. The V gene end was trimmed by 0 bases and the J gene end by 1 base; junction bases not matched to a gene: 4. The CDR3 contains 17 residues. Per germline, CDR1 MGHRA and CDR2 YSYEKL.

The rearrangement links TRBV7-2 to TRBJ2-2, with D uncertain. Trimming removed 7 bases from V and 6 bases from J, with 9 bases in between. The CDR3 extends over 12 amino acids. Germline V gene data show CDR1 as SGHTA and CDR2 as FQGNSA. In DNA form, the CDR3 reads TGTGCCAGCACCTTTAGGGCCGGGGAGCTGTTTTTT. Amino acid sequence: CASTFRAGELFF.

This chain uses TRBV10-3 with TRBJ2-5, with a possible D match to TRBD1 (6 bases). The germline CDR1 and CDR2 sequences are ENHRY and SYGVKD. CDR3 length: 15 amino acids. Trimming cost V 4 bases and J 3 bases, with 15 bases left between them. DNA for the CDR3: TGTGCCATCAGTGGGGCACAGGGACCGAAAGAGACCCAGTACTTC. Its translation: CAISGAQGPKETQYF.

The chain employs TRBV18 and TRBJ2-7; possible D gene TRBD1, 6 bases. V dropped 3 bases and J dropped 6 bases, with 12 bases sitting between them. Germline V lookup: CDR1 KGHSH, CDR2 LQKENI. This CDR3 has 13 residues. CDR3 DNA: TGTGCCAGCTCACCTGGGACAACCCTCGAGCAGTACTTC. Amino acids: CASSPGTTLEQYF. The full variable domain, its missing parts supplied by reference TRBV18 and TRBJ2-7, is NAGVMQNPRHLVRRRGQEARLRCSPMKGHSHVYWYRQLPEEGLKFMVYLQKENIIDESGMPKERFSAEFPKEGPSILRIQQVVRGDSAAYFCASSPGTTLEQYFGPGTRLTVT.

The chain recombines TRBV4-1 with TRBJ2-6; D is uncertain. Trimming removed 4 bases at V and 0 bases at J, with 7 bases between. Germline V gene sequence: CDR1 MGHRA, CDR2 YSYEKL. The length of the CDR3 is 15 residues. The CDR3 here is CASSPRLSGANVLTF. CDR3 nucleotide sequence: TGCGCCAGCAGCCCCCGACTCTCTGGGGCCAACGTCCTGACTTTC.

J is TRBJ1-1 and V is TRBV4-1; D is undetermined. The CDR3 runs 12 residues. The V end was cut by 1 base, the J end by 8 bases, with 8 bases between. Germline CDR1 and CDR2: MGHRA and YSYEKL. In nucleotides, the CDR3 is TGCGCCAGCAGCCAAGTGGTAGGGGAAGCTTTCTTT. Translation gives CASSQVVGEAFF.